Below, 30 T cell receptor beta chains from the same sample are listed, as sequenced in a study of shared clonotypes between healthy human individuals. Only in-frame clones appear in the TCRdb table, and some are missing; sequencing was by immunoSEQ multiplex PCR. Of under 600,000 clones listed, roughly 85% are singletons. What was sequenced was PBMCs. The receptors shown here come from a woman between 35 and 50 years old in good health. Some clones in this sample may be carry-over from other donors' samples.

The rearrangement uses TRBV6-5 and TRBJ2-1, with TRBD2 identical over 11 bases. The CDR3 totals 15 residues. CDR1 and CDR2 from the germline V gene are MNHEY and SVGAGI. The V and J ends lost 2 bases and 7 bases, in that order; junction bases with no gene match: 4. CDR3 nucleotide sequence: TGTGCCAGCAGTTACGAGGTAGCGGGAGGGAATGAGCAGTTCTTC. The encoded protein is CASSYEVAGGNEQFF.

This chain links TRBV11-2 with TRBJ2-5; 9 bases agree with TRBD1. Germline loops: CDR1 SGHAT, CDR2 FQNNGV. This CDR3 contains 15 residues. The V segment lost 1 base and the J segment 5 bases; nucleotides outside the gene matches: 5. For the CDR3, the DNA is TGTGCCAGCAGCTTAGGCGGGACAGGGTGGGAGACCCAGTACTTC. This translates into CASSLGGTGWETQYF.

The V gene is TRBV19, the J gene TRBJ2-7, with 8 bases fitting TRBD2. The CDR3 runs to 17 residues. After removal of 3 bases from V and 0 bases from J, the junction contained 10 bases not matched to a gene. CDR1 is LNHDA, CDR2 SQIVND, per germline (reference sequence). CDR3 in amino acids: CASSITSGAFFSYEQYF. As DNA, the CDR3 is TGTGCCAGTAGTATTACTAGCGGAGCCTTCTTCTCCTACGAGCAGTACTTC.

The rearrangement links TRBV6-5 to TRBJ2-7; 7 bases align to TRBD2. The CDR3 consists of 12 residues. Germline values: CDR1 MNHEY, CDR2 SVGAGI. Trimming cost V 8 bases and J 0 bases; bases outside gene matches: 1. CDR3 coding DNA: TGTGCCAGCCAGCGGGGCTCCTACGAGCAGTACTTC. It is translated as CASQRGSYEQYF.

Note on this clone: A much bigger clone sits one base away, suggesting this may be a read error. The sample carries other DNA sequences with the same CDR3. The chain carries TRBV6-4 and TRBJ2-1; possibly TRBD2 for D (6 bases). V lost 0 bases to trimming and J lost 0 bases, with 6 bases between them. Germline-derived CDR1 and CDR2 are MRHNA and SNTAGT. The CDR3 is 15 residues long. DNA of the CDR3: TGTGCCAGCAGTGACTCTAGCGGCTCCTACAATGAGCAGTTCTTC. Translated, it gives CASSDSSGSYNEQFF.

The V and J genes are TRBV29-1 and TRBJ2-4; TRBD1 matches at 9 bases. V lost 7 bases, J lost 6 bases, and 7 bases stayed unmatched. This CDR3 has 13 amino acids. Germline values: CDR1 SQVTM, CDR2 ANQGSEA. CDR3 sequence (DNA): TGCAGCGGCCTGACAGGGGGTGGAAACATTCAGTACTTC. Translation gives CSGLTGGGNIQYF. Supplemented by reference TRBV29-1 and TRBJ2-4, the full variable domain reads SAVISQKPSRDICQRGTSLTIQCQVDSQVTMMFWYRQQPGQSLTLIATANQGSEATYESGFVIDKFPISRPNLTFSTLTVSNMSPEDSSIYLCSGLTGGGNIQYFGAGTRLSVL.

The V and J genes are TRBV5-1 and TRBJ2-3, with 9 positions matching TRBD2. J lost 4 bases, V lost 7 bases, and 7 bases had no gene match. Per the germline V gene, CDR1 is SGHRS and CDR2 is YFSETQ. This CDR3 spans 14 amino acids. Here the CDR3 DNA reads TGCGCCAGCGAAGCGGGAGGTGGGGCAGATACGCAGTATTTT. It encodes CASEAGGGADTQYF.

The V and J genes are TRBV7-9 and TRBJ1-1; 7 bases align to TRBD1. The CDR3 length is 15 residues. The ends lost 3 bases at V and 5 bases at J; junction bases unmatched: 9. Germline values: CDR1 SEHNR, CDR2 FQNEAQ (reference sequence). CDR3 sequence reads: CASSLVGQGGTEAFF. In DNA, the CDR3 is TGTGCCAGCAGCTTGGTCGGGCAGGGGGGAACTGAAGCTTTCTTT.

CDR3 amino acids: CASSSGTRHQPQHF. The CDR3, as DNA: TGTGCCAGCAGTTCCGGGACAAGACATCAGCCCCAGCATTTT. V is TRBV28 and J is TRBJ1-5, with D perhaps TRBD1 (6 bases). From germline, CDR1 is MDHEN and CDR2 SYDVKM. V lost 4 bases to trimming and J lost 5 bases, with 12 bases between them. There are 14 residues in the CDR3.

This clone was recorded once. The chain employs TRBV2 and TRBJ1-5; D ambiguous. Germline CDR1 is SNHLY and CDR2 is FYNNEI. This CDR3 comprises 13 residues. Trimming left V 4 bases short and J 2 bases short, with 6 bases between. CDR3: CASSGQRNQPQHF. For the CDR3, the DNA is TGTGCCAGCAGTGGCCAGCGCAATCAGCCCCAGCATTTT.

On this clone itself: A junction end diverges from the germline sequence, so it may reflect a read error. The rearrangement links TRBV19 to TRBJ1-5; 11 positions match TRBD1. Germline values: CDR1 LNHDA, CDR2 SQIVND (reference sequence). This CDR3 is built from 14 residues. The CDR3 DNA reads as TGTGCCAGTATGGACAGGGGGCGCAAACAGCCCCAGCATTTT. Translation: CASMDRGRKQPQHF.

The chain links TRBV5-1 to TRBJ2-1; D is uncertain. This CDR3 spans 16 amino acids. V dropped 2 bases and J dropped 0 bases, with 12 bases sitting between them. The V gene's germline CDR1 is SGHRS and CDR2 YFSETQ. DNA for the CDR3: TGCGCCAGCAGCTTCACGCTCCTGAGCTCCTACAATGAGCAGTTCTTC. Translation gives CASSFTLLSSYNEQFF.

This clone was seen a single time. V usage is TRBV7-8 and J usage is TRBJ2-7, with 9 bases lining up with TRBD1. Germline V gives CDR1 SGHVS, CDR2 FQNEAQ. The length of the CDR3 is 12 residues. The junction had 1 base not matched to a gene; V was cut back by 5 bases and J by 5 bases. The CDR3 sequence: CASSRDRDEQYF. CDR3 nucleotide sequence: TGTGCCAGCAGCCGGGACAGGGACGAGCAGTACTTC.

The chain uses TRBV6-5 and TRBJ2-7, with D maybe TRBD2 (5 bases). There are 14 residues in the CDR3. Germline-derived CDR1 and CDR2 are MNHEY and SVGAGI. Trimming pared 10 bases from V and 10 bases from J, leaving 26 bases between. The CDR3: CATKLGQRSGVQYF. The DNA for the CDR3 is TGTGCCACCAAACTAGGCCAAAGAAGCGGTGTACAGTACTTC.

V is TRBV28 and J is TRBJ1-2; possibly TRBD1 for D (5 bases). This CDR3 contains 14 residues. Germline loops: CDR1 MDHEN, CDR2 SYDVKM. Between the trimmed V and J ends, which lost 6 bases and 5 bases, there was a span of 16 bases. This CDR3 is CASSKTGTIYGYTF. CDR3 bases: TGTGCCAGCAGCAAAACCGGGACTATTTATGGCTACACCTTC.

The chain has TRBV10-1 and TRBJ1-2; 7 bases are shared with TRBD1. The V gene end was trimmed by 6 bases and the J gene end by 5 bases; junction bases not matched to a gene: 12. The V gene's germline CDR1 is WNHNN and CDR2 SYGVQD (reference sequence). This CDR3 spans 15 amino acids. CDR3 in amino acids: CASRRGRQGIYGYTF. The CDR3 DNA reads as TGCGCCAGCAGGAGGGGGCGGCAGGGGATTTATGGCTACACCTTC.

This sequence joins TRBV27 and TRBJ2-3; D may be TRBD2 (6 bases). The CDR3 length is 15 residues. CDR1 is MNHEY, CDR2 SMNVEV, per germline (reference sequence). V was pared by 5 bases and J by 0 bases, with 12 bases between. The CDR3 DNA is TGTGCCAGCAGTGCGACTAGTTGGAGCACAGATACGCAGTATTTT. Translation gives CASSATSWSTDTQYF.

The chain couples TRBV6-5 to TRBJ2-7; D is perhaps TRBD1 (6 bases). Trimming took 2 bases from V and 4 from J, leaving 18 bases between them. CDR3 length: 16 residues. From germline, CDR1 is MNHEY and CDR2 SVGAGI. CDR3 sequence (DNA): TGTGCCAGCAGTTACGGGACCCGCAGGGGACCTTACGAGCAGTACTTC. Encoded protein: CASSYGTRRGPYEQYF.

V and J are TRBV2 and TRBJ1-1; weak D call: TRBD1 (6 bases). The germline gives CDR1 SNHLY, CDR2 FYNNEI. Trimming pared 6 bases from V and 3 bases from J, leaving 17 bases between. CDR3 length equals 15 residues. CDR3: CASRDHTGGYTEAFF. The CDR3 DNA follows: TGTGCCAGCAGGGATCATACGGGGGGCTACACTGAAGCTTTCTTT. Full variable domain (missing parts from reference TRBV2 and TRBJ1-1): EPEVTQTPSHQVTQMGQEVILRCVPISNHLYFYWYRQILGQKVEFLVSFYNNEISEKSEIFDDQFSVERPDGSNFTLKIRSTKLEDSAMYFCASRDHTGGYTEAFFGQGTRLTVV.

V is TRBV4-2 and J is TRBJ2-3, with 7 bases fitting TRBD2. The length of the CDR3 is 14 residues. The V gene end was trimmed by 1 base and the J gene end by 4 bases; junction bases not matched to a gene: 2. CDR1 is LGHNA, CDR2 YNFKEQ, per germline. The CDR3 region is CASSQGTRSDTQYF. In DNA form, the CDR3 reads TGTGCCAGCAGCCAAGGGACTAGGTCAGATACGCAGTATTTT.

The chain joins TRBV7-9 to TRBJ1-1; maybe TRBD1 (6 bases). The germline CDR1 and CDR2 sequences are SEHNR and FQNEAQ (reference sequence). Trimming took off 4 bases at V and 6 bases at J, with 15 bases between the two ends. This CDR3 spans 14 amino acids. The CDR3 loop reads CASSYYRDVAEAFF. The DNA for the CDR3 is TGTGCCAGCAGCTACTACAGGGATGTGGCTGAAGCTTTCTTT.

Concerning this clone itself: In the same sample, other DNA sequences code for this CDR3. V and J are TRBV30 and TRBJ1-1, with D perhaps matching TRBD1 (5 bases). Germline V gives CDR1 GTSNPN, CDR2 SVGIG (reference sequence). This CDR3 is built from 13 residues. Trimming took off 0 bases at V and 2 bases at J, with 7 bases between the two ends. The CDR3 is CAWSVQVNTEAFF. The CDR3 DNA is TGTGCCTGGAGTGTACAGGTCAACACTGAAGCTTTCTTT.

This clone was detected only a few times. The chain combines TRBV21-1 with TRBJ1-1; the D segment call TRBD1 is taken from the table without a DNA check. TRBV21-1 is listed as a pseudogene. The CDR3 covers 13 residues. CDR3 sequence: CASTQGQTNEAFF. The CDR3 DNA sequence: TGTGCCAGCACCCAAGGACAGACGAATGAAGCTTTCTTT.

The chain links TRBV19 to TRBJ2-7, with a tentative D call TRBD2 (6 bases). Trimming removed 10 bases from V and 0 bases from J, with 16 bases in between. CDR1 is LNHDA and CDR2 is SQIVND in the germline V gene (reference sequence). This CDR3 spans 14 amino acids. The DNA of the CDR3 is TGTGCCACAAAGCGGGCTAAGAGCTCCTACGAGCAGTACTTC. Translation: CATKRAKSSYEQYF.

The V gene is TRBV7-2, the J gene TRBJ1-1; maybe TRBD1 (5 bases). Per germline, CDR1 SGHTA and CDR2 FQGNSA. This CDR3 has 13 amino acids. Trimming stripped 6 bases from V and 0 bases from J, with 8 bases between. The CDR3 reads CASSPGMNTEAFF. CDR3 DNA: TGTGCCAGCAGTCCAGGGATGAACACTGAAGCTTTCTTT.

V is TRBV7-2 and J is TRBJ2-1; 7 nucleotides agree with TRBD2. With 4 bases clipped from V and 3 bases from J, the junction kept 6 bases outside the gene matches. Germline values: CDR1 SGHTA, CDR2 FQGNSA. The CDR3 is 15 amino acids. The CDR3 DNA follows: TGTGCCAGCAGCTCTGACCCGGGAGGCTACAATGAGCAGTTCTTC. Its protein is CASSSDPGGYNEQFF. Looking up the rest from reference TRBV7-2 and TRBJ2-1 gives the full variable domain: GAGVSQSPSNKVTEKGKDVELRCDPISGHTALYWYRQSLGQGLEFLIYFQGNSAPDKSGLPSDRFSAERTGGSVSTLTIQRTQQEDSAVYLCASSSDPGGYNEQFFGPGTRLTVL.

The chain recombines TRBV18 with TRBJ2-5, with 7 bases fitting TRBD2. From germline, CDR1 is KGHSH and CDR2 LQKENI. This CDR3 has 15 residues. V lost 6 bases, J lost 5 bases, and 12 bases stayed unmatched. The CDR3 DNA reads TGTGCCAGCTCTCCCCGGGAGGCAGTACGGGAGACCCAGTACTTC. This sequence encodes CASSPREAVRETQYF. The full variable domain, with the rest looked up from reference TRBV18 and TRBJ2-5, is NAGVMQNPRHLVRRRGQEARLRCSPMKGHSHVYWYRQLPEEGLKFMVYLQKENIIDESGMPKERFSAEFPKEGPSILRIQQVVRGDSAAYFCASSPREAVRETQYFGPGTRLLVL.

The chain has TRBV28 and TRBJ2-7, with D possibly being TRBD1 (6 bases). Germline CDR1 is MDHEN and CDR2 is SYDVKM. This CDR3 contains 15 residues. V was cut by 3 bases and J by 4 bases, with 16 bases left in between. CDR3 sequence reads: CASSFGSGGKYEQYF. The DNA of the CDR3 is TGTGCCAGCAGTTTTGGGTCTGGGGGCAAGTACGAGCAGTACTTC. The full variable domain, its missing parts supplied by reference TRBV28 and TRBJ2-7, is DVKVTQSSRYLVKRTGEKVFLECVQDMDHENMFWYRQDPGLGLRLIYFSYDVKMKEKGDIPEGYSVSREKKERFSLILESASTNQTSMYLCASSFGSGGKYEQYFGPGTRLTVT.

In its sample, this clone was seen a few times. This chain uses TRBV30 with TRBJ1-3, with TRBD1 matching 7 bases. Trimming took 2 bases from V and 1 from J; bases not matched to a gene: 2. The length of the CDR3 is 14 residues. Germline assignment: CDR1 GTSNPN and CDR2 SVGIG (reference sequence). DNA for the CDR3: TGTGCCTGGAGTCACAGGGGATCTGGAAACACCATATATTTT. It is translated as CAWSHRGSGNTIYF. Filled out from reference TRBV30 and TRBJ1-3, the complete variable domain reads SQTIHQWPATLVQPVGSPLSLECTVEGTSNPNLYWYRQAAGRGLQLLFYSVGIGQISSEVPQNLSASRPQDRQFILSSKKLLLSDSGFYLCAWSHRGSGNTIYFGEGSWLTVV.

The chain combines TRBV15 with TRBJ2-1; D might be TRBD2 (6 bases). The CDR3 consists of 14 residues. V lost 1 base and J lost 5, with 9 bases in between. From germline, CDR1 is LNHNV and CDR2 YYDKDF (reference sequence). CDR3 in amino acids: CATSRGRGNNEQFF. The CDR3 DNA follows: TGTGCCACCAGCAGAGGGAGGGGAAACAATGAGCAGTTCTTC.